The 14 T cell receptor beta chains given below trace back to one sample, sequenced in a study of monozygotic twins with inflammatory bowel disease (dated by TCRdb to the late 2010s). The library was made by 5' RACE. These reads were obtained on an Illumina HiSeq 2500. TCRdb reprocessed the reads; each CDR3 protein sequence makes one entry, and DNA is unavailable. For this sample, the table gives around 450,000 distinct CDR3 sequences. Approximately 2.4% of the sample comes from the top ten. Sequenced sample: blood. Receptors originate from a human donor with ulcerative colitis or Crohn's disease, or a healthy co-twin of an affected twin (not recorded which).

The rearrangement links TRBV14 to TRBJ2-7. This CDR3 comprises 13 residues. Germline values: CDR1 SGHDN, CDR2 FVKESK. The chain's CDR3 is CASSREAVHEQYF.

The chain employs TRBV9 and TRBJ2-5. Germline V CDR1 and CDR2: SGDLS, YYNGEE. The CDR3 is 17 amino acids. CDR3 amino acids: CASSASIVGTGRETQYF.

V usage is TRBV6-1 and J usage is TRBJ1-5. The CDR3 has 14 amino acids. From germline, CDR1 is MNHNS and CDR2 SASEGT. The chain's CDR3 is CASSDRQSNQPQHF.

The chain couples TRBV6-2 or TRBV6-3 to TRBJ2-1; TCRdb's D call, TRBD2, is unchecked because there is no DNA. This CDR3 is built from 12 residues. Per germline, CDR1 MNHEY and CDR2 SVGEGT. This CDR3 reads CASSPRLAEQFF.

V usage is TRBV6-1 and J usage is TRBJ2-7; TCRdb's D gene call, TRBD1, goes unchecked for lack of DNA. This CDR3 spans 15 amino acids. Germline assignment: CDR1 MNHNS and CDR2 SASEGT. CDR3 region: CASSPGGSLTYEQYF.

The chain employs TRBV7-8 and TRBJ2-7; TCRdb outputs TRBD1, but without DNA this stays unchecked. CDR1 and CDR2 from the germline V gene are SGHVS and FQNEAQ. The CDR3 totals 14 residues. The CDR3 sequence is CASSFKDRAGEQYF.

The V and J genes are TRBV7-2 and TRBJ2-7; there is no DNA to check the TCRdb D call of TRBD1. Germline loops: CDR1 SGHTA, CDR2 FQGNSA. This CDR3 comprises 15 residues. CDR3: CASSRTGTGSYEQYF.

This chain joins TRBV7-9 and TRBJ2-5; TCRdb reports TRBD1, a call that lacks DNA to check it against. This CDR3 contains 16 residues. Germline V gives CDR1 SEHNR, CDR2 FQNEAQ (reference sequence). This chain's CDR3 is CASRPYSGQGKETQYF.

The chain links TRBV15 to TRBJ2-5; TCRdb designates TRBD1, a call that cannot be tested without DNA. The CDR3 is made up of 12 amino acids. Germline loops: CDR1 LNHNV, CDR2 YYDKDF (reference sequence). The CDR3 region is CATSGTEETQYF.

The CDR3 reads CSARVYGGGRGGNIQYF. The V gene is TRBV20-1, the J gene TRBJ2-4; the TCRdb D gene call, TRBD1, has no DNA to confirm it. Germline V gives CDR1 DFQATT, CDR2 SNEGSKA (reference sequence). This CDR3 has 17 amino acids.

V gene TRBV5-4 combines with J gene TRBJ2-1; TCRdb's D gene call, TRBD2, goes unchecked for lack of DNA. The CDR3 is 17 residues long. Germline lookup yields CDR1 SGHNT and CDR2 YYREEE (reference sequence). The CDR3 is CASSSPSTSGRAGEQFF.

CDR3 region: CASSTGLAASSYNEQFF. The chain couples TRBV5-1 to TRBJ2-1. The CDR3 totals 17 residues. Germline V gene lookup returns CDR1 SGHRS and CDR2 YFSETQ. The full variable domain, with the rest looked up from reference TRBV5-1 and TRBJ2-1, is KAGVTQTPRYLIKTRGQQVTLSCSPISGHRSVSWYQQTPGQGLQFLFEYFSETQRNKGNFPGRFSGRQFSNSRSEMNVSTLELGDSALYLCASSTGLAASSYNEQFFGPGTRLTVL.

The CDR3 loop reads CASSLRVSGNTGELFF. The chain uses TRBV3-1 and TRBJ2-2. Germline CDR1 LGHDT, CDR2 YNNKEL (reference sequence). The CDR3 covers 16 residues.

The genes are TRBV12-3 or TRBV12-4 and TRBJ1-2; absent DNA, TCRdb's TRBD1 call cannot be checked. CDR3 length: 14 amino acids. The CDR3: CASRDQEGAYGYTF.